The 16 T cell receptor beta chains below all came from one sample that was sequenced in a study of regulatory T cells in long-lasting Graves disease. The time point: newly diagnosed GD, antithyroid drugs for less than 3 months. TCR sequences were obtained from RNA taken from PBMCs. With iRepertoire HTBI primers and Arm-PCR of CDR3 regions, TCR beta libraries were built. TCRdb reanalysed the multiplex PCR reads using MiXCR and keeps one entry per CDR3 protein. The sample records 300,000 to 400,000 distinct CDR3 sequences, 15% to 17% being singletons. This specimen was peripheral blood mononuclear cells (PBMCs), taken at new diagnosis, from a patient treated with antithyroid drugs. These receptor sequences come from a female donor with Graves disease.

This clonotype was detected ten times or more. CDR3 bases: TGTGCCAGCAGCTTATTGCGGGGACAGCCTGAAAAACTGTTTTTT. Translating gives CASSLLRGQPEKLFF. The chain is built from TRBV7-9 and TRBJ1-4, with 7 nucleotides matching TRBD1. CDR3 length: 15 residues. Germline CDR1 reads SEHNR; CDR2 reads FQNEAQ (reference sequence). V lost 2 bases, J lost 7 bases, and 7 bases stayed unmatched.

This clonotype was seen many times. This sequence joins TRBV9 and TRBJ1-2; perhaps TRBD1 as D (5 bases). Per the germline V gene, CDR1 is SGDLS and CDR2 is YYNGEE. The CDR3 spans 14 residues. Trimming cost V 4 bases and J 14 bases, with 24 bases left between them. CDR3: CASSLHSGSRGGTF. The CDR3 DNA reads TGTGCCAGCAGCCTCCATTCCGGGTCTAGGGGAGGGACCTTC.

This clonotype was recorded at least ten times. V usage is TRBV7-2 and J usage is TRBJ2-3, with D possibly TRBD1 on 5 matching bases. Germline CDR1 SGHTA, CDR2 FQGNSA. Trimming shortened V by 5 bases and J by 1 base, and 13 bases separated the two germline ends. The CDR3 extends over 15 amino acids. The CDR3: CASSRATAGTDTQYF. The CDR3, as DNA: TGTGCCAGCAGCCGAGCGACAGCCGGCACAGATACGCAGTATTTT.

This clonotype was seen ten or more times. This chain uses TRBV6-5 with TRBJ2-7; possibly TRBD2 for D (6 bases). CDR3 size: 15 residues. CDR1 MNHEY and CDR2 SVGAGI come from the germline V gene. V lost 4 bases, J lost 6 bases, and 19 bases lay in between. The CDR3 reads CASSSPGTPPGEQYF. The CDR3, as DNA: TGTGCCAGCAGTTCCCCGGGGACTCCTCCGGGCGAGCAGTACTTC.

The sample holds many counts of this clonotype. The chain joins TRBV7-9 to TRBJ2-5, with 11 bases lining up with TRBD2. The CDR3 has 16 amino acids. Germline V gene sequence: CDR1 SEHNR, CDR2 FQNEAQ (reference sequence). The junction had 10 bases not matched to a gene; V was cut back by 4 bases and J by 6 bases. The CDR3 loop is CASSSATTSGVKTQYF. CDR3 bases: TGTGCCAGCAGCTCCGCCACGACTAGCGGGGTGAAGACCCAGTACTTC.

The table lists this clonotype with many counts. The gene calls are TRBV5-6 and TRBJ1-3; D not certain. CDR3 length: 17 residues. The germline V and J ends were trimmed by 4 bases and 3 bases, with 20 bases remaining between them. Germline V lookup: CDR1 SGHDT, CDR2 YYEEEE. Here the CDR3 DNA reads TGTGCCAGCAGCCCGAGGGCTAACGGGCACTATGGAAACACCATATATTTT. Translating it yields CASSPRANGHYGNTIYF.

The sample holds many counts of this clonotype. The rearrangement links TRBV7-2 to TRBJ2-3; TRBD2 matches at 12 bases. This CDR3 is 17 amino acids long. The junction had 5 bases not matched to a gene; V was cut back by 1 base and J by 3 bases. The germline CDR1 and CDR2 sequences are SGHTA and FQGNSA. This CDR3 reads CASSLDSTSGSTDTQYF. DNA for the CDR3: TGTGCCAGCAGCTTAGACTCGACTAGCGGGAGTACAGATACGCAGTATTTT.

This clonotype was counted ten times or more. This chain uses TRBV7-9 with TRBJ2-2; D not certain. The CDR3 is 17 residues long. The germline V and J ends were trimmed by 3 bases and 3 bases, with 17 bases remaining between them. The germline gives CDR1 SEHNR, CDR2 FQNEAQ (reference sequence). CDR3: CASSFGPDVMDTGELFF. CDR3 in DNA: TGTGCCAGCAGCTTTGGGCCGGACGTGATGGACACCGGGGAGCTGTTTTTT.

The chain carries TRBV12-3 or TRBV12-4 and TRBJ1-1; TRBD1 might be the D (5 bases). Between the trimmed V and J ends, which lost 8 bases and 1 base, there was a span of 14 bases. CDR3 length equals 14 residues. CDR3 protein: CASQSWGENTEAFF. The CDR3 coding sequence is TGTGCCAGCCAATCTTGGGGGGAGAACACTGAAGCTTTCTTT.

At least ten counts were recorded for this clonotype. The rearrangement joins TRBV12-3 or TRBV12-4 to TRBJ1-4; 7 bases align to TRBD1. The CDR3 totals 16 residues. Trimming took 7 bases from V and 5 from J; bases not matched to a gene: 13. In nucleotides, the CDR3 is TGTGCCAGCACTAACTGGCCGGGACAGAAAAATGAAAAACTGTTTTTT. The encoded protein is CASTNWPGQKNEKLFF.

Remarks on this clonotype: The likely explanation is a read error, given a far larger clone one base away. The V gene is TRBV12-3 or TRBV12-4, the J gene TRBJ1-1, with no clear D. The CDR3 covers 15 residues. V shed 6 bases and J shed 6 bases, with 20 bases lying between them. As DNA, the CDR3 is TGTGCCAGCAGCGCTCTGACCGGGGTTAGGGCTGAAGCTTTCTTT. Its protein product is CASSALTGVRAEAFF.

As concerns this clonotype: A much larger clone sits a single nucleotide away, making a read error possible. V and J are TRBV6-1 and TRBJ2-7, with D hard to call. Trimming shortened V by 0 bases and J by 3 bases, and 9 bases separated the two germline ends. The CDR3 length is 14 residues. The germline V gene encodes CDR1 MNHNS and CDR2 SASEGT. CDR3: CASSEAPKDYEQYF. The CDR3, as DNA: TGTGCCAGCAGTGAAGCGCCGAAGGACTACGAGCAGTACTTC.

The chain carries TRBV28 and TRBJ2-3; either TRBD1 or TRBD2 may fit D (6 bases each). Between the trimmed V and J ends, which lost 2 bases and 0 bases, there was a span of 18 bases. CDR1 is MDHEN, CDR2 SYDVKM, per germline. The CDR3 is 18 amino acids. Here the CDR3 DNA reads TGTGCCAGCAGTTTAGCCGCGGGATTTGGACAGAGCACAGATACGCAGTATTTT. This codes for CASSLAAGFGQSTDTQYF.

This clonotype appeared a few times. The DNA of the CDR3 is TGTGCCAGCAGTTACTTGATGGCGGACAGGAACACTGAAGCTTTCTTT. It translates to CASSYLMADRNTEAFF. This chain connects TRBV6-4 to TRBJ1-1; the D gene is possibly TRBD1 (6 bases). CDR1 is MRHNA and CDR2 is SNTAGT in the germline V gene. The CDR3 is made up of 16 amino acids. Trimming took off 5 bases at V and 1 base at J, with 17 bases between the two ends.

The chain has TRBV12-3 or TRBV12-4 and TRBJ1-2; TRBD1 aligns across 7 bases. The CDR3 has 15 residues. The J segment lost 7 bases and the V segment lost 5 bases, leaving 13 bases of the junction unmatched. CDR3 nucleotide sequence: TGTGCCAGCAGTATCCTAGGGGGCAGAATAGGTGGCTACACCTTC. Its protein product is CASSILGGRIGGYTF.

This clonotype was counted only a few times. The J gene is TRBJ1-5, the V gene TRBV4-1; 10 bases map to TRBD1. The junction had 5 bases not matched to a gene; V was cut back by 1 base and J by 8 bases. CDR1 and CDR2 from the germline V gene are MGHRA and YSYEKL. This CDR3 contains 15 residues. CDR3 nucleotides: TGCGCCAGCAGCCAAGGACAGGGGGCGGGAGAGCCCCAGCATTTT. This translates into CASSQGQGAGEPQHF.